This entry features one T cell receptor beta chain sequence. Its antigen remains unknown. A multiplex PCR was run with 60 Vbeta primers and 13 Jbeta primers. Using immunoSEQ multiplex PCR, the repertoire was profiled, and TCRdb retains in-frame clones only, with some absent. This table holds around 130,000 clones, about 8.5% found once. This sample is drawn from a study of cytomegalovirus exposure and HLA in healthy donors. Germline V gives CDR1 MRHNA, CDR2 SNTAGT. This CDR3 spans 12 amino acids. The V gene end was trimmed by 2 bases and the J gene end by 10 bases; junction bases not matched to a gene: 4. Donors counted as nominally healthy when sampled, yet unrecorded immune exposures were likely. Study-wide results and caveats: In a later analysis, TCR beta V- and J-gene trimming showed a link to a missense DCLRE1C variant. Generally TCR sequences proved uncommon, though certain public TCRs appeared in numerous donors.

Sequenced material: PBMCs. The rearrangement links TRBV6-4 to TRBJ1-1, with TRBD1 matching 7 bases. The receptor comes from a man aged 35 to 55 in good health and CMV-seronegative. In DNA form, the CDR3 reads TGTGCCAGCAGTGACCAGACAGGGAGAGCTTTCTTT. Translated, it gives CASSDQTGRAFF.